Shown below are 29 T cell receptor beta chains from a single sample sequenced in a study of blood T cell repertoires in COVID-19. TCRdb's copy holds only in-frame clones and misses some; the assay was immunoSEQ multiplex PCR. This table has more than 15,000 clones, roughly nine tenths appearing once. Sequencing was done on a sample of peripheral blood. The receptors stem from a man aged 45-60 years with active COVID-19.

In this sample, this clone turned up once. The chain combines TRBV28 with TRBJ1-5; the match to TRBD1 covers 7 bases. V lost 7 bases and J lost 6; bases outside the gene matches: 12. In germline, CDR1 is MDHEN, CDR2 SYDVKM. CDR3 length: 15 residues. For the CDR3, the DNA is TGTGCCAGCACTCCGACAGGGACTCAAGGTCAGCCCCAGCATTTT. It encodes CASTPTGTQGQPQHF.

The V call is TRBV5-1, the J call TRBJ2-7; TRBD1 aligns across 7 bases. Trimming at V came to 2 bases and at J to 3 bases, leaving 8 bases not matched to a gene. This CDR3 region has 15 residues. Germline V gene data show CDR1 as SGHRS and CDR2 as YFSETQ. CDR3 nucleotide sequence: TGCGCCAGCAGCTTAACAGGGGCGAGCAACTACGAGCAGTACTTC. Its translation: CASSLTGASNYEQYF.

This chain connects TRBV23-1 to TRBJ1-1, with D tentatively TRBD1 (6 bases). TRBV23-1 is designated an ORF whose function remains uncertain. This CDR3 contains 15 residues. V was shortened by 5 bases and J by 1 base, with 14 bases between the two germline ends. The CDR3 bases are TGCGCCAGCAGTTGGAGGGGGAGGGAGAACACTGAAGCTTTCTTT. Translating it yields CASSWRGRENTEAFF.

V and J are TRBV29-1 and TRBJ1-1; 8 bases are shared with TRBD1. The germline gives CDR1 SQVTM, CDR2 ANQGSEA. This CDR3 contains 12 residues. V shed 4 bases, J shed 8 bases, and the junction held 6 bases outside the gene matches. The CDR3 loop reads CSVGDRTGEAFF. The CDR3 DNA reads TGCAGCGTTGGGGACAGGACAGGGGAAGCTTTCTTT.

The chain is built from TRBV28 and TRBJ2-7, with D perhaps matching TRBD2 (7 bases). The CDR3 totals 15 residues. V lost 7 bases and J lost 5, with 21 bases in between. Germline V gene sequence: CDR1 MDHEN, CDR2 SYDVKM. CDR3 sequence reads: CASTPRGGARNEQYF. CDR3 bases: TGTGCCAGCACTCCAAGGGGGGGGGCGCGTAACGAGCAGTACTTC.

V gene TRBV7-2 combines with J gene TRBJ2-1; D ambiguous. Germline V gene data show CDR1 as SGHTA and CDR2 as FQGNSA. V was trimmed by 4 bases and J by 0 bases, leaving 10 bases between them. This CDR3 comprises 15 residues. DNA for the CDR3: TGTGCCAGCAGCTCCCTAGAGAGCTCCTACAATGAGCAGTTCTTC. Translating it yields CASSSLESSYNEQFF. Together with reference TRBV7-2 and TRBJ2-1, the CDR3 gives the full variable domain: GAGVSQSPSNKVTEKGKDVELRCDPISGHTALYWYRQSLGQGLEFLIYFQGNSAPDKSGLPSDRFSAERTGGSVSTLTIQRTQQEDSAVYLCASSSLESSYNEQFFGPGTRLTVL.

This clone was seen once. CDR3 region: CASSRGQGAVNTGELFF. CDR3 DNA: TGTGCCAGCAGCCGAGGACAGGGGGCGGTTAACACCGGGGAGCTGTTTTTT. The V and J genes are TRBV4-2 and TRBJ2-2; the match to TRBD1 covers 11 bases. There are 17 residues in the CDR3. Germline V lookup: CDR1 LGHNA, CDR2 YNFKEQ. V lost 4 bases to trimming and J lost 2 bases; unmatched junction nucleotides: 6.

This rearrangement joins TRBV11-2 to TRBJ1-4, with no clear D. CDR1 and CDR2 from the germline V gene are SGHAT and FQNNGV. The CDR3 covers 13 residues. Trimming shortened V by 3 bases and J by 2 bases, and 4 bases separated the two germline ends. The CDR3 spells CASSFSTNEKLFF. The CDR3 nucleotides are TGTGCCAGCAGCTTCTCCACTAATGAAAAACTGTTTTTT. Full variable domain (remainder filled in from reference TRBV11-2 and TRBJ1-4): EAGVAQSPRYKIIEKRQSVAFWCNPISGHATLYWYQQILGQGPKLLIQFQNNGVVDDSQLPKDRFSAERLKGVDSTLKIQPAKLEDSAVYLCASSFSTNEKLFFGSGTQLSVL.

The chain carries TRBV6-6 and TRBJ1-3, with D tentatively TRBD1 (5 bases). V lost 5 bases, J lost 5 bases, and 19 bases lay in between. There are 16 residues in the CDR3. CDR1 and CDR2 from the germline V gene are MNHNY and SVGAGI (reference sequence). The CDR3 reads CASSGSEAGHRNTIYF. CDR3 coding DNA: TGTGCCAGCAGTGGCTCTGAGGCAGGGCATAGAAACACCATATATTTT.

The chain recombines TRBV13 with TRBJ2-7, with 7 bases identical to TRBD2. The trim removed 0 bases at V and 6 bases at J, leaving 8 bases unmatched. Germline V CDR1 and CDR2: PRHDT, FYEKMQ (reference sequence). CDR3 length equals 15 residues. CDR3 in amino acids: CASSLGTSVITEQYF. As DNA, the CDR3 is TGTGCCAGCAGCTTAGGTACTAGCGTAATTACCGAGCAGTACTTC.

In this sample, this clone turned up a few times. The chain has TRBV3-1 (or the pseudogene TRBV3-2) and TRBJ2-1; 7 nucleotides align to TRBD2. V lost 1 base, J lost 1 base, and 7 bases stayed unmatched. Per the germline V gene, CDR1 is LGHDT and CDR2 is YNNKEL (reference sequence). This CDR3 has 17 residues. CDR3 DNA sequence: TGTGCCAGCAGCCAAGTCGTAGCGGGCCTGTCCTACAATGAGCAGTTCTTC. Translated: CASSQVVAGLSYNEQFF.

The chain employs TRBV29-1 and TRBJ2-7; possibly TRBD2 for D (5 bases). Between the trimmed V and J ends, which lost 0 bases and 3 bases, there was a span of 6 bases. CDR3 length: 12 amino acids. Germline CDR1 SQVTM, CDR2 ANQGSEA. As DNA, the CDR3 is TGCAGCGTTGAAGATGAGGGCTACGAGCAGTACTTC. Residues: CSVEDEGYEQYF.

CDR3 amino acids: CASSVAPSSYEQYF. The CDR3 region has the DNA TGTGCCAGCAGCGTAGCGCCTAGCTCCTACGAGCAGTACTTC. The chain employs TRBV9 and TRBJ2-7; D remains ambiguous. Trimming removed 0 bases from V and 0 bases from J, with 7 bases in between. The CDR3 contains 14 residues. Per the germline V gene, CDR1 is SGDLS and CDR2 is YYNGEE. Looking up the rest from reference TRBV9 and TRBJ2-7 gives the full variable domain: DSGVTQTPKHLITATGQRVTLRCSPRSGDLSVYWYQQSLDQGLQFLIQYYNGEERAKGNILERFSAQQFPDLHSELNLSSLELGDSALYFCASSVAPSSYEQYFGPGTRLTVT.

The chain is built from TRBV24-1 and TRBJ2-1; no reliable D call. V lost 4 bases to trimming and J lost 6 bases, with 6 bases between them. Germline CDR1 KGHDR, CDR2 SFDVKD. CDR3 length: 12 residues. The CDR3 sequence is CATSDERNEQFF. The CDR3 DNA follows: TGTGCCACCAGTGACGAGCGCAATGAGCAGTTCTTC.

The rearrangement links TRBV9 to TRBJ2-1, with D hard to call. Germline V gives CDR1 SGDLS, CDR2 YYNGEE. V lost 3 bases and J lost 5, with 3 bases in between. The CDR3 loop spans 11 amino acids. The CDR3 DNA reads as TGTGCCAGCAGCGCTCACAATGAGCAGTTCTTC. This encodes CASSAHNEQFF.

The chain links TRBV5-1 to TRBJ2-5; 10 bases fit TRBD1. Germline V CDR1 and CDR2: SGHRS, YFSETQ. This CDR3 spans 15 amino acids. V gave up 4 bases and J gave up 5 bases; unmatched junction bases: 8. The CDR3 spells CASSRGTGALETQYF. Written as DNA, the CDR3 is TGCGCCAGCAGCCGAGGGACAGGGGCTCTCGAGACCCAGTACTTC.

The CDR3 DNA sequence: TGTGCCAGCAGTTCCAAGACAGGGGGCTCGACTGAAGCTTTCTTT. Translated: CASSSKTGGSTEAFF. The chain combines TRBV28 with TRBJ1-1, with 10 bases fitting TRBD1. Germline CDR1 MDHEN, CDR2 SYDVKM. J gave up 5 bases and V 4 bases, and 7 bases lay outside the gene matches. This CDR3 spans 15 amino acids. Combining the CDR3 with reference TRBV28 and TRBJ1-1 gives the whole variable domain DVKVTQSSRYLVKRTGEKVFLECVQDMDHENMFWYRQDPGLGLRLIYFSYDVKMKEKGDIPEGYSVSREKKERFSLILESASTNQTSMYLCASSSKTGGSTEAFFGQGTRLTVV.

The chain carries TRBV19 and TRBJ2-3, with 12 bases aligning to TRBD2. Trimming cost V 3 bases and J 4 bases; bases outside gene matches: 8. Germline CDR1 is LNHDA and CDR2 is SQIVND (reference sequence). This CDR3 has 17 residues. The CDR3 DNA sequence: TGTGCCAGTAGTATTCGGCTAGCGGGAGGGCCCGCAGATACGCAGTATTTT. Translating it yields CASSIRLAGGPADTQYF.

V usage is TRBV6-2 or TRBV6-3 and J usage is TRBJ2-1; 13 bases align to TRBD2. The trim removed 4 bases at V and 6 bases at J, leaving 3 bases unmatched. In germline, CDR1 is MNHEY, CDR2 SVGEGT. This CDR3 region has 15 residues. The CDR3 nucleotides read TGTGCCAGCAGTTTACTAGCGGGAGGGGTCAATGAGCAGTTCTTC. Translation gives CASSLLAGGVNEQFF.

The chain couples TRBV12-3 or TRBV12-4 to TRBJ1-2; D is undetermined. V lost 6 bases, J lost 1 base, and 6 bases lay in between. This CDR3 spans 12 amino acids. The CDR3 here is CASSPLNYGYTF. The CDR3 DNA is TGTGCCAGCAGCCCTCTTAACTATGGCTACACCTTC.

The V call is TRBV6-1, the J call TRBJ1-2; 9 bases align to TRBD1. V gave up 2 bases and J gave up 8 bases; unmatched junction bases: 9. CDR3 size: 15 residues. Germline V gene sequence: CDR1 MNHNS, CDR2 SASEGT. CDR3: CASSERATGGGGYTF. In DNA, the CDR3 is TGTGCCAGCAGTGAAAGAGCAACAGGGGGCGGGGGCTACACCTTC.

The J gene is TRBJ2-3, the V gene TRBV19; TRBD1 agrees at 7 bases. The length of the CDR3 is 15 residues. After removal of 6 bases from V and 3 bases from J, the junction contained 9 bases not matched to a gene. CDR1 is LNHDA, CDR2 SQIVND, per germline (reference sequence). The CDR3 loop is CASSFPRGITDTQYF. In DNA form, the CDR3 reads TGTGCCAGTAGCTTTCCCAGGGGGATAACAGATACGCAGTATTTT.

This clone came up a few times. The V gene is TRBV7-3, the J gene TRBJ2-2; 9 nucleotides agree with TRBD2. CDR3 size: 16 residues. V shed 5 bases, J shed 2 bases, and the junction held 6 bases outside the gene matches. Germline CDR1 SGHTA, CDR2 FQGTGA. As DNA, the CDR3 is TGTGCCAGCAGCCCATCTAGCGGGGTTAACACCGGGGAGCTGTTTTTT. Amino acid sequence: CASSPSSGVNTGELFF.

The table lists this clone with a few counts. This chain links TRBV19 with TRBJ1-2; 9 bases match TRBD1. Germline V CDR1 and CDR2: LNHDA, SQIVND (reference sequence). The CDR3 is made up of 14 amino acids. With V trimmed by 5 bases and J by 8 bases, 9 bases remained unmatched. The chain's CDR3 is CASSPDGTGRGYTF. The CDR3 DNA reads TGTGCCAGTAGTCCTGACGGGACAGGGAGAGGCTACACCTTC.

The chain has TRBV7-9 and TRBJ1-5; no clear D. The V end was cut by 0 bases, the J end by 1 base, with 7 bases between. Germline CDR1 is SEHNR and CDR2 is FQNEAQ (reference sequence). The CDR3 loop spans 15 amino acids. CDR3 region: CASSLAGRSNQPQHF. In nucleotides, the CDR3 is TGTGCCAGCAGCTTAGCGGGCAGGAGCAATCAGCCCCAGCATTTT.

In DNA, the CDR3 is TGTGCCAGCAGCCAAGATACAGGACAGGGATTCTCACCCCTCCACTTT. It translates to CASSQDTGQGFSPLHF. This rearrangement joins TRBV3-1 (or the pseudogene TRBV3-2) to TRBJ1-6, with 8 bases matching TRBD1. There are 16 residues in the CDR3. The V and J ends lost 0 bases and 10 bases, in that order; junction bases with no gene match: 8. The germline V gene encodes CDR1 LGHDT and CDR2 YNNKEL (reference sequence).

The chain links TRBV5-1 to TRBJ1-1; D gene ambiguous. There are 12 residues in the CDR3. From germline, CDR1 is SGHRS and CDR2 YFSETQ. Deletions cut 0 bases from V and 7 bases from J, with 7 bases between. The CDR3 reads CASSLAAGEAFF. The CDR3 DNA reads TGCGCCAGCAGCTTGGCGGCAGGTGAAGCTTTCTTT.

CDR3 sequence: CASSHPSGTAGNTIYF. Here the CDR3 DNA reads TGTGCCAGCAGCCATCCCTCCGGGACAGCTGGAAACACCATATATTTT. The genes are TRBV4-2 and TRBJ1-3; 7 bases are shared with TRBD1. CDR1 is LGHNA and CDR2 is YNFKEQ in the germline V gene. The CDR3 extends over 16 amino acids. Unmatched junction bases numbered 7, after V lost 3 bases and J lost 2 bases.

The chain joins TRBV10-2 to TRBJ1-6; 8 bases fit TRBD1. V gave up 3 bases and J gave up 10 bases; unmatched junction bases: 2. This CDR3 is 13 amino acids long. Per the germline V gene, CDR1 is WSHSY and CDR2 is SAAADI. The CDR3 reads CASSEQGVSPLHF. The CDR3 DNA reads TGCGCCAGCAGTGAACAGGGGGTATCACCCCTCCACTTT.